The clone carrying this TCR beta chain came up many times. Its target is unknown. The source of the sample is a study of read filtering for tumor transcriptome and immune sequencing. At the level of the study: Among patients, 17 to 20 were male and 14 female, aged about 45 to 80 (mean around 66).

The V segment lost 0 bases and the J segment 6 bases; nucleotides outside the gene matches: 8. Per germline, CDR1 SGHRS and CDR2 YFSETQ. There are 16 residues in the CDR3. Molecular barcoded adaptors covering alpha/delta and beta/gamma chains were used on roughly 370 ng RNA. TCRdb reprocessed the reads with MiXCR, giving one entry per CDR3 protein. The profile shows 40,000 or so distinct CDR3 sequences, around 15% of them singletons. Study observations and caveats: Compared with RNA-seq, IR-seq gave much higher clonotype depth and reliability. Correlation between methods rose after single-read clonotypes were removed. The sorted CD138-negative fraction was a mixed bone marrow immune population, not purified T cells.

Sample: a population of CD138-negative cells sorted from bone marrow. The clonotype was recovered from a donor aged 40 or over with multiple myeloma. The chain recombines TRBV5-1 with TRBJ2-5; 10 bases are shared with TRBD2. The chain's CDR3 is CASSLVLAGGPQTQYF. In nucleotides, the CDR3 is TGCGCCAGCAGCTTGGTATTAGCGGGAGGCCCCCAGACCCAGTACTTC.